A selection of T cell receptor beta chains follows, all from one sample in a study of identical twins. TCRdb reanalysed the 5' RACE reads using MiXCR and keeps one entry per CDR3 protein. In the table there are about 150,000 distinct CDR3 sequences, 3.5% of which are singletons. Material for sequencing was memory T cells sorted from blood. The receptors were sampled from a man aged 18 to 30 in good health. Each CDR3 is given with its conserved first and last residue. A D gene is named only where the DNA matches it firmly. Clone size is given for some rows only: seen once, a few or many times, or a class if the clone is expanded.

J,size,D,V,DNA,CDR3
TRBJ1-1,few,.,TRBV18,TGTGCCAGCTCACCACAGAAAGGGGCGAACACTGAAGCTTTCTTT,CASSPQKGANTEAFF
TRBJ1-6,many,TRBD1,TRBV9,TGTGCCAGCAGAAAAGGACAGGGTAATGATAATTCACCCCTCCACTTT,CASRKGQGNDNSPLHF
TRBJ2-2,many,.,TRBV5-1,TGCGCCAGCAGCTTATTGCGACAGAACACCGGGGAGCTGTTTTTT,CASSLLRQNTGELFF
TRBJ2-3,many,.,TRBV28,TGTGCCAGCAGTTTACTTAGAGGAGATACGCAGTATTTT,CASSLLRGDTQYF
TRBJ2-7,.,TRBD2,TRBV4-2,TGTGCCAGCAGCCAAGCCTCTGGGCCTAGCGGAGGCTACGAGCAGTACTTC,CASSQASGPSGGYEQYF
TRBJ2-7,many,TRBD1,TRBV28,TGTGCCAGCAGACCTCGGACAGGGGGCAAGCACGAGCAGTACTTC,CASRPRTGGKHEQYF
TRBJ2-1,many,TRBD1,TRBV24-1,TGTGCCACCAGTGATTTGGGACAGGGTCATCATGAGCAGTTCTTC,CATSDLGQGHHEQFF
TRBJ1-1,many,.,TRBV5-1,TGCGCCAGCAGCCCGGAAGGCCCGAACACTGAAGCTTTCTTT,CASSPEGPNTEAFF
TRBJ2-1,many,TRBD1,TRBV7-7,TGTGCCAGCAGCCGAGACAGGGGGAATGAGCAGTTCTTC,CASSRDRGNEQFF
TRBJ2-1,many,.,TRBV11-2,TGTGCCAGCCTATCGCGGCCGCCCCGGCGCAACAATGAGCAGTTCTTC,CASLSRPPRRNNEQFF
TRBJ2-7,.,TRBD1,TRBV12-3/TRBV12-4,TGTGCCAGCAGTTTTTCTCCAACCAGGGGGCAAGGGGACTTC,CASSFSPTRGQGDF
TRBJ2-1,many,TRBD1,TRBV29-1,TGCAGCGTCGTGGGGACAGGAGAAAGAGGGTTCTTC,CSVVGTGERGFF
TRBJ2-3,few,.,TRBV27,TGTGCCAGCAGTTGGAACCGGGACTCTTCGCAGTATTTT,CASSWNRDSSQYF
TRBJ1-1,many,.,TRBV3-1,TGTGCCAGCAGCCAAGTTGCGGGGCCCACTGAAGCTTTCTTT,CASSQVAGPTEAFF
TRBJ2-5,many,.,TRBV27,TGTGCCAGCAGTTTAGGGGGCAATCCTCAAGAGACCCAGTACTTC,CASSLGGNPQETQYF
TRBJ2-2,many,.,TRBV5-1,TGCGCCAGCAGCCAAAGTACAGGGAACACCGGGGAGCTGTTTTTT,CASSQSTGNTGELFF
TRBJ1-1,many,TRBD1,TRBV7-9,TGTGCCAGCAGCTTAGGGGGGACAGGGAATGAAGCTTTCTTT,CASSLGGTGNEAFF
TRBJ2-3,.,.,TRBV27,TGTGCCAGCAGTTTAGCTAGTTTCCCCTTGGATACGCAGTATTTT,CASSLASFPLDTQYF
TRBJ2-7,many,.,TRBV14,TGTGCCAGCACCCAGGGCGGGTGGGGGAGATCAATCTACGAGCAGTACTTC,CASTQGGWGRSIYEQYF
TRBJ2-7,many,.,TRBV19,TGTGCCAGTGGAGAGTCGCCGAGCTACGAGCAGTACTTC,CASGESPSYEQYF
TRBJ2-4,.,.,TRBV7-9,TGTGCCAGCAGCAACCACAGGGCTGACATTCAGTACTTC,CASSNHRADIQYF
TRBJ2-5,many,TRBD2,TRBV7-2,TGTGCCAGCAGCCGCCTTTGGGGAGGGCAAGAGACCCAGTACTTC,CASSRLWGGQETQYF
TRBJ2-1,many,TRBD2,TRBV5-1,TGCGCCAGCAGGTCTTCCTGGACTAGCGGCGATGAGCAGTTCTTC,CASRSSWTSGDEQFF
TRBJ2-1,many,.,TRBV12-3/TRBV12-4,TGTGCCAGCAGCTTGGCCCTACCTGGGAATGAGCAGTTCTTC,CASSLALPGNEQFF
TRBJ2-1,many,.,TRBV20-1,TGCAGTGCTGGCCGGGACTACAATGAGCAGTTCTTC,CSAGRDYNEQFF
TRBJ2-1,few,.,TRBV30,TGTGCCTGGAGTCAGCGGGACCTCGGCAGGGGCTTC,CAWSQRDLGRGF
TRBJ2-3,many,TRBD1,TRBV5-1,TGCGCCAGCAGCTGGACAGGGGGAGGAGATACGCAGTATTTT,CASSWTGGGDTQYF
TRBJ2-5,many,TRBD2,TRBV7-9,TGTGCCAGCAGCTCCGGGAGCGGGAGGGCTGAAGAGACCCAGTACTTC,CASSSGSGRAEETQYF
TRBJ2-1,.,TRBD1,TRBV6-5,TGTGCCAGCAGTTACCTTAGGGACAGGGGGCATAATGAGCAGTTCTTC,CASSYLRDRGHNEQFF
TRBJ2-7,many,TRBD1,TRBV5-1,TGCGCCAGCAGCTTGGGGTCCGGGACAGGGTCCTACGAGCAGTACTTC,CASSLGSGTGSYEQYF
TRBJ1-2,.,.,TRBV5-1,TGCGCCAGCAGCTTGGCGCCAGGGAGTTTTGGCTACACCTTC,CASSLAPGSFGYTF
TRBJ2-4,many,.,TRBV6-2/TRBV6-3,TGTGCCAGCAGACAGAGTCAAGGCATTCAGTACTTC,CASRQSQGIQYF
TRBJ2-7,many,.,TRBV5-1,TGTGCCAGCAGCTTGGAGGCTGGCGAGCAGTACTTC,CASSLEAGEQYF
TRBJ2-1,many,TRBD1,TRBV28,TGTGCCAGCCGGAGTCCCGGACAGGGGTTTCATGAGCAGTTCTTC,CASRSPGQGFHEQFF
TRBJ2-2,many,TRBD2,TRBV29-1,TGCAGCGTTGGACTAGCGGGTAACGCCGGGGAGCTGTTTTTT,CSVGLAGNAGELFF
TRBJ1-2,many,.,TRBV5-6,TGTGCCAGCAGCTTCGACAGTTTGAACTATGGCTACACCTTC,CASSFDSLNYGYTF
TRBJ1-5,many,.,TRBV20-1,TGCAGTGCTAGATCCGGGGAGGGACAGCCCCAGCATTTT,CSARSGEGQPQHF
TRBJ2-6,few,.,TRBV7-8,TGTGCCAGCAGGGTCCTTTCTGGGGCCAACGTCCTGACTTTC,CASRVLSGANVLTF
TRBJ2-5,many,.,TRBV2,TGTGCCAGCAGTGCGCGGGAAGAGACCCAGTACTTC,CASSAREETQYF
TRBJ2-7,many,TRBD1,TRBV6-1,TGTGCCAGCAGTCAACAGGGGATCGGCTCCTACGAGCAGTACTTC,CASSQQGIGSYEQYF